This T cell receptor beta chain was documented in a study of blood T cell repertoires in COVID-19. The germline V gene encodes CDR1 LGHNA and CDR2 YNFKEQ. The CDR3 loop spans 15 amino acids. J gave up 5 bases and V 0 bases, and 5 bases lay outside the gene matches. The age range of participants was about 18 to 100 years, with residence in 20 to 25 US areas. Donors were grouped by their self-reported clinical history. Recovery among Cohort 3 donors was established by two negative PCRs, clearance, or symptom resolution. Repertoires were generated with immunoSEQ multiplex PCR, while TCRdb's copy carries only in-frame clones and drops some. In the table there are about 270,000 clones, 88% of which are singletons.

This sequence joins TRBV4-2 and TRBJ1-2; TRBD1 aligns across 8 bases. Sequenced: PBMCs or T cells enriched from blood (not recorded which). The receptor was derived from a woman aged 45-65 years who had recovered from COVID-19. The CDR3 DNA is TGTGCCAGCAGCCAAGATCCCGGACAGGGTTATGGCTACACCTTC. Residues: CASSQDPGQGYGYTF.